This entry is about one T cell receptor (beta chain). These data come from a study of control samples from healthy donors and cancer patients. Produced via immunoSEQ multiplex PCR; TCRdb's table is partial and in-frame only. The table has about 110,000 clones, more than 85% seen once. This CDR3 region has 16 residues. Trimming stripped 8 bases from V and 0 bases from J, with 16 bases between. Per germline, CDR1 LNHDA and CDR2 SQIVND (reference sequence). The sample was blood. This TCR was recovered from a woman aged 45-60 years in good health. The V gene is TRBV19, the J gene TRBJ1-4; D uncertain. The CDR3 loop is CASRPGGGATNEKLFF. The CDR3 DNA is TGTGCCAGTCGCCCCGGTGGCGGGGCAACTAATGAAAAACTGTTTTTT.